This T cell receptor (beta chain) was identified in a study of T cell repertoires in cytomegalovirus infection. Overall study context: An indication of both CMV infection and matching HLA type came from public TCR beta signatures.

MiXCR was run by TCRdb on the reads, yielding one entry per CDR3 protein. The table has more than 140,000 distinct CDR3 sequences, about 6.1% seen once. Germline V gene sequence: CDR1 LGHNA, CDR2 YNFKEQ. The CDR3 is 16 residues long. Study-level findings and limits: Summed frequency of shared TCR beta families picked out CMV carriers who also had the relevant HLA. The ex vivo response was dominated by HLA-C-restricted CMV-specific TCR beta clonotypes.

Only a few counts were recorded for this clonotype. Its antigen is still unknown. At one end, the junction sequence differs from germline, possibly due to a read error. Sample: PBMCs. V usage is TRBV4-2 and J usage is TRBJ1-2, with TRBD1 matching 7 bases. The TCR sequence derives from a human donor in good health (CMV status not recorded). Some clones in this sample may be carry-over from other donors' samples. The DNA of the CDR3 is TGTGCCATCAGCCAAGATCGGTCAGGGGGAGGCTATGGCTACACCTTC. This sequence encodes CAISQDRSGGGYGYTF.